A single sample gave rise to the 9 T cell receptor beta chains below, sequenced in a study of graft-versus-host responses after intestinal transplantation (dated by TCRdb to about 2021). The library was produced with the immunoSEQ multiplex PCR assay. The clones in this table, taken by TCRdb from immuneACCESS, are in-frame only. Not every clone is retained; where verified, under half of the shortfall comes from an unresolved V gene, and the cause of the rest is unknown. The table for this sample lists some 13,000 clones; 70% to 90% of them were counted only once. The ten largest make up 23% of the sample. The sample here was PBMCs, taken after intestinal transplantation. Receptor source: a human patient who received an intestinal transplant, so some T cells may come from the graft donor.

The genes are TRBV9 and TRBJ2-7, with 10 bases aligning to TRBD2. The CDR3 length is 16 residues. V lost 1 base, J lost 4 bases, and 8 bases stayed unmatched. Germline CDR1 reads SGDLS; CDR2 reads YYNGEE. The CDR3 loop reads CASSVPKREGRYEQYF. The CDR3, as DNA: TGTGCCAGCAGCGTACCTAAGCGGGAGGGCCGGTACGAGCAGTACTTC. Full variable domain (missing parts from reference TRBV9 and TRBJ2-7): DSGVTQTPKHLITATGQRVTLRCSPRSGDLSVYWYQQSLDQGLQFLIQYYNGEERAKGNILERFSAQQFPDLHSELNLSSLELGDSALYFCASSVPKREGRYEQYFGPGTRLTVT.

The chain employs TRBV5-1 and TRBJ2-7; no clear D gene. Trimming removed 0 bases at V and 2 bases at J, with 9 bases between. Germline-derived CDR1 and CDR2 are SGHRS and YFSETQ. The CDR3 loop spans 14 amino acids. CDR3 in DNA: TGCGCCAGCAGCTTGGATCTACCCCCCTACGAGCAGTACTTC. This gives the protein CASSLDLPPYEQYF. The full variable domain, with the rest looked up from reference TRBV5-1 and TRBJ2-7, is KAGVTQTPRYLIKTRGQQVTLSCSPISGHRSVSWYQQTPGQGLQFLFEYFSETQRNKGNFPGRFSGRQFSNSRSEMNVSTLELGDSALYLCASSLDLPPYEQYFGPGTRLTVT.

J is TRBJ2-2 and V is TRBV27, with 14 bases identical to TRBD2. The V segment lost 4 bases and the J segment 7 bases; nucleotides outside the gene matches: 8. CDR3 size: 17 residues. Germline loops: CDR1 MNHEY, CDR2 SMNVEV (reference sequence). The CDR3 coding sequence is TGTGCCAGCAGTTACGGACTAGCGGGAGGTATTGGCGGGGAGCTGTTTTTT. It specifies CASSYGLAGGIGGELFF.

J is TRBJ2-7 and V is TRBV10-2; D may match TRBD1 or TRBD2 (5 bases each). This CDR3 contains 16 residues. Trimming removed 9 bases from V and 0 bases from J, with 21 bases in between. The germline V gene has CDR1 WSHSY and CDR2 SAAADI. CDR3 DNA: TGCGCCAGTCTCCGAGGGGCGCTAAGTAGCTCCTACGAGCAGTACTTC. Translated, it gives CASLRGALSSSYEQYF.

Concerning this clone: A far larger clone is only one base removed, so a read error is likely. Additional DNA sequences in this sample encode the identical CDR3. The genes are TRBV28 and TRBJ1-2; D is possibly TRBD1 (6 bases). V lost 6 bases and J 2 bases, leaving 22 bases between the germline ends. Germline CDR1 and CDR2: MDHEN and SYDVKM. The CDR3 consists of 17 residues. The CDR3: CASRGAGRATLNYGYTF. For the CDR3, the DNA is TGTGCCAGCAGGGGGGCGGGGAGGGCGACTCTAAACTATGGCTACACCTTC.

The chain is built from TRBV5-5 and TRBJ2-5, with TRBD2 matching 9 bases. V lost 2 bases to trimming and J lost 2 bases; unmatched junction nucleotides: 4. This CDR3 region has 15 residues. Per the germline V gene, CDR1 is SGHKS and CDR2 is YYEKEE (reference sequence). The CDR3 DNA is TGTGCCAGCAGCTTTAGCGGGAGCCCTCAAGAGACCCAGTACTTC. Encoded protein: CASSFSGSPQETQYF.

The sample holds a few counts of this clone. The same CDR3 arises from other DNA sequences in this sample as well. The CDR3 protein is CASSLGGQGGNQPQHF. The CDR3 DNA sequence: TGCGCCAGCAGCTTGGGAGGCCAGGGGGGCAATCAGCCCCAGCATTTT. The rearrangement joins TRBV5-1 to TRBJ1-5; 7 bases are shared with TRBD1. The CDR3 is 16 amino acids. V gave up 0 bases and J gave up 2 bases; unmatched junction bases: 5. In germline, CDR1 is SGHRS, CDR2 YFSETQ.

This chain's CDR3 is CASSVQGLVNEQYF. CDR3 coding DNA: TGTGCCAGCAGCGTACAGGGGCTCGTCAACGAGCAGTACTTC. This chain joins TRBV7-3 and TRBJ2-7, with TRBD1 identical over 7 bases. V shed 5 bases and J 5 bases; nucleotides not matched to a gene: 9. The germline CDR1 and CDR2 sequences are SGHTA and FQGTGA. The CDR3 is 14 residues long.

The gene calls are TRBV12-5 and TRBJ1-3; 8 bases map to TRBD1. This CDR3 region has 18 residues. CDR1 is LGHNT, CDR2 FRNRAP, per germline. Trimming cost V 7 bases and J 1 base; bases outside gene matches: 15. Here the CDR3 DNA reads TGTGCTAGTGACCGAGGGACAGGCTCCTTTCATTCTGGAAACACCATATATTTT. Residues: CASDRGTGSFHSGNTIYF.